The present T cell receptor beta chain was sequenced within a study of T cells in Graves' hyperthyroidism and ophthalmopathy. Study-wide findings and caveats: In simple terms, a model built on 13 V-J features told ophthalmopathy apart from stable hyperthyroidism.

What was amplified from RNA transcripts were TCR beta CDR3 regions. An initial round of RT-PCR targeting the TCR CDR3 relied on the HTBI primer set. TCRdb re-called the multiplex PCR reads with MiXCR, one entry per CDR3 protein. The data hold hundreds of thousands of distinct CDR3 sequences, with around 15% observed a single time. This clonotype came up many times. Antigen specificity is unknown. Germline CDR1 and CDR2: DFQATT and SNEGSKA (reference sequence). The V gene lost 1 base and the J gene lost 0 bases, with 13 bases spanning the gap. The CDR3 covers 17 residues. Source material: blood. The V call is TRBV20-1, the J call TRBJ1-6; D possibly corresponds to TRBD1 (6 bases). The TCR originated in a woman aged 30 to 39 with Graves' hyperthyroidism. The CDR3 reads CSARGARGVSYNSPLHF. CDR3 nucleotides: TGCAGTGCTAGAGGAGCAAGGGGGGTCTCCTATAATTCACCCCTCCACTTT.